This TCR beta chain was found in a study of blood T cell repertoires in COVID-19 (dated by TCRdb to 2020 to 2021). Regarding the study in general: The collaborator samples originated in the United States, Italy and Spain and spanned the acute and convalescent phases of COVID-19. The material from the prospective study consisted of cDNA or gDNA derived from T cells, B-cell-depleted T cells, or PBMCs. Subjects who had been exposed to COVID-19, were actively infected with it, or had recovered from it provided the deeply sampled blood TCRbeta repertoires that made up the dataset. The repertoires were released in a freely available public database meant as a resource for research on the immune response to SARS-CoV-2. Samples came from the ongoing ImmuneRACE study (first 160 participants) plus 1,254 subjects from 6 global collaborators. A de-identified subject ID, COVID-19 status, age in years and sex were almost always included in the sample metadata. Where available, HLA class I and class II types were obtained from metadata supplied by the sample provider rather than from assay-based typing.

The immunoSEQ Assay, a bias-controlled multiplex PCR, was used to amplify TCRbeta CDR3 regions from genomic DNA. From the authors' description of their analysis: Nucleated cell counts per sample were estimated from amplification of reference gene primers within the assay. To quantify the absolute abundance of each unique TCRbeta CDR3 rearrangement, sequence reads were collapsed and filtered. For each sample, productive Simpson clonality was calculated as the square root of Simpson's diversity index over productive rearrangements. TCRdb mirrors the immuneACCESS table, restricted to in-frame sequences. Some clones are absent from its copies; in checked studies, under half trace to an unresolved V gene, and the reason for the others is unknown. V, J and clone size were drawn from that table, and D and trimming were deduced from the DNA. For this sample the table gives around 430,000 clones, of which about 87% were detected only once. Of the sample, around 10% falls within the top ten clones.

Overall study outcomes, separate from this receptor: How much clinical and demographic metadata was included differed by source and by participant, and the metadata was provided uncurated.

The table lists this clone with a few counts. Which antigen it targets is not known. Within one base of it there is no much larger clone, and no base qualities were kept. In the prospective study, participants were roughly 18 to 95 years old, resided in 24 geographic areas of the United States, and were enrolled through a virtual design. Cohort assignment in the prospective study relied on participant-reported clinical history from a screening survey and a study questionnaire. Recovered participants in ImmuneRACE Cohort 3 were defined as having two consecutive negative NP/OP PCR tests, clearance from a healthcare professional, or resolution of symptoms. Mobile phlebotomists in the prospective study collected whole blood, serum and a nasopharyngeal or oropharyngeal swab from every participant. Additional blood draws and questionnaires over a 2-month period could optionally be provided by prospective study participants. Blood samples from the prospective study were shipped frozen or at room temperature prior to DNA extraction.

From the germline V gene (reference sequence), CDR1 is LNHDA and CDR2 is SQIVND. V lost 1 base and J lost 5 bases, and the count of bases not matched to a germline gene is 2. The cysteine opens and the phenylalanine closes a CDR3 of 14 amino acids. The only DNA kept is the CDR3, 42 bases in frame from the first base. The sample comprised PBMCs or T cells enriched from blood (not recorded which). The chain couples TRBV19 to TRBJ1-5, with 7 middle bases fitting TRBD1. The source of this sequence is a woman aged 50 to 60 who had recovered from COVID-19. Read as DNA, the sequence is TGTGCCAGTAGTATAGCAGGGGGATATCAGCCCCAGCATTTT. It encodes CASSIAGGYQPQHF.